What follows is one TCR beta chain and its context. V shed 6 bases, J shed 4 bases, and the junction held 15 bases outside the gene matches. The germline V gene encodes CDR1 MDHEN and CDR2 SYDVKM. CDR3 length equals 18 residues. Clones were sequenced by immunoSEQ multiplex PCR, and TCRdb holds only the in-frame ones, with some missing. The sample lists around 980,000 clones; about four fifths were seen once. This record belongs to a study of shared clonotypes between healthy human individuals. This TCR came from a man aged 18 to 30 in good health. Some clones in this sample may be carry-over from other donors' samples. The gene calls are TRBV28 and TRBJ1-1; 12 bases map to TRBD1. The sequenced sample consisted of memory CD4+ T cells from PBMCs. This sample's subset: CD45RA-negative fraction. The CDR3 DNA is TGTGCCAGCAGCCGTCACCGGGACAGGGGGCGGGTAGGCACTGAAGCTTTCTTT. Protein: CASSRHRDRGRVGTEAFF.